This T cell receptor beta chain came from a study of T cell repertoires in cytomegalovirus infection. On the study more broadly: CMV infection plus the matching HLA type was flagged by public TCR beta signatures.

Study-level findings and limits: Summed frequency of shared TCR beta families picked out CMV carriers who also had the relevant HLA. Within the response measured ex vivo, HLA-C-restricted CMV-specific TCR beta clonotypes were dominant.

To note about this clonotype: Its antigen remains unknown.

Trimming stripped 2 bases from V and 5 bases from J, with 18 bases between. The CDR3 contains 16 residues. Germline V gene lookup returns CDR1 SEHNR and CDR2 FQNEAQ (reference sequence). TCRdb ran MiXCR on the reads and lists one entry per CDR3 protein. The sample has about 740,000 distinct CDR3 sequences, under 40% seen once. This clonotype was obtained from a human donor in good health (CMV status not recorded). Some clones in this sample may be carry-over from other donors' samples. The sample taken for sequencing was PBMCs. This chain links TRBV7-9 with TRBJ2-5, with D tentatively TRBD2 (6 bases). The CDR3 DNA reads TGTGCCAGCAGCTTATCCCCCGACGGGGGAGCGGAGACCCAGTACTTC. It is translated as CASSLSPDGGAETQYF.